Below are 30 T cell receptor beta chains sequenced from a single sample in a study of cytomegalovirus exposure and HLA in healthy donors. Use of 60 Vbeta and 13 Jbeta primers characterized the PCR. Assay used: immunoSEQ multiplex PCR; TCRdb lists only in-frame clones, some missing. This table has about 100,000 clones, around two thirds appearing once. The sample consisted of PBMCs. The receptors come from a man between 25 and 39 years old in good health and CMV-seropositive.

The CDR3 bases are TGTGCCAGCAGTTCCTGGACAGGGTGGTCCTACGAGCAGTACTTC. This codes for CASSSWTGWSYEQYF. V usage is TRBV27 and J usage is TRBJ2-7; TRBD1 matches 8 bases. CDR1 and CDR2 (germline): MNHEY, SMNVEV (reference sequence). After removal of 4 bases from V and 1 base from J, the junction contained 6 bases not matched to a gene. The CDR3 extends over 15 amino acids.

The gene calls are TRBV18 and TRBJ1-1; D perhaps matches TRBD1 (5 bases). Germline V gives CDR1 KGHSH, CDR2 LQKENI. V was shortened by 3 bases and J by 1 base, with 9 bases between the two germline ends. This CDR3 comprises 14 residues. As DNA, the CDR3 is TGTGCCAGCTCACCGGGACTTTCGAACACTGAAGCTTTCTTT. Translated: CASSPGLSNTEAFF.

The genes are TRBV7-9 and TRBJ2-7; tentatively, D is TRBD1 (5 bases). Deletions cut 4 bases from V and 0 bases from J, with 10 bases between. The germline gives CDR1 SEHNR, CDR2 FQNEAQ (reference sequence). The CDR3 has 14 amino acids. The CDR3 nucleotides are TGTGCCAGCAGCTCTAGACAGCACTCCTACGAGCAGTACTTC. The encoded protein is CASSSRQHSYEQYF.

The CDR3 sequence: CASSQPGTAVKIRYF. CDR3 coding DNA: TGCGCCAGCAGTCAGCCCGGGACAGCGGTCAAAATTAGGTACTTC. The V gene is TRBV23-1, the J gene TRBJ2-4; TRBD1 aligns across 7 bases. TRBV23-1 is placed among ORFs of uncertain function. The CDR3 length is 15 residues. The ends lost 3 bases at V and 15 bases at J; junction bases unmatched: 17.

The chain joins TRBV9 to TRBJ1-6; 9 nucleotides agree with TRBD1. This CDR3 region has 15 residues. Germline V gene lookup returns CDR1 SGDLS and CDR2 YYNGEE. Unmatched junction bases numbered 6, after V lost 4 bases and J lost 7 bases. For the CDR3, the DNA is TGTGCCAGCAGCCCTAGGACAGGGGCGAATTCACCCCTCCACTTT. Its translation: CASSPRTGANSPLHF.

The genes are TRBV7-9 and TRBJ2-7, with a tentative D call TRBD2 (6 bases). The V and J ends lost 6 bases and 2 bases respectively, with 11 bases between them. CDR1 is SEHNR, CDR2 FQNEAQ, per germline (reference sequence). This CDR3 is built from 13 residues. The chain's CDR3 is CASRLAEAYEQYF. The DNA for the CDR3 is TGTGCCAGCAGACTAGCCGAAGCCTACGAGCAGTACTTC.

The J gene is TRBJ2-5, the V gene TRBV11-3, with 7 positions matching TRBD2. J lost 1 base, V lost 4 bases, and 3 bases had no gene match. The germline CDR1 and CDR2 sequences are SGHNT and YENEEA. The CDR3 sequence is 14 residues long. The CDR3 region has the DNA TGTGCCAGCAGCTGGGGGGGAAGCCAAGAGACCCAGTACTTC. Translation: CASSWGGSQETQYF.

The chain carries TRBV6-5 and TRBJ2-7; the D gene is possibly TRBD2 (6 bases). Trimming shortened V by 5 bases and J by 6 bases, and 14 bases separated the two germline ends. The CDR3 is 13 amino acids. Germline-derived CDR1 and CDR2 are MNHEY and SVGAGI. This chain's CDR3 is CASSPRRAVEQYF. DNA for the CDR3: TGTGCCAGCAGTCCAAGGAGGGCTGTCGAGCAGTACTTC.

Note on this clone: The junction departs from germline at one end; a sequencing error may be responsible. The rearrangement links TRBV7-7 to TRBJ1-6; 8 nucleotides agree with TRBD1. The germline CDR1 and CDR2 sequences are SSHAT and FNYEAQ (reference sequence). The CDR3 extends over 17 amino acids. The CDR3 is CASSKLQGAPYNSPLHF. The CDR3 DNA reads TGTGCTAGCAGCAAACTCCAGGGGGCCCCCTATAATTCACCCCTCCACTTT.

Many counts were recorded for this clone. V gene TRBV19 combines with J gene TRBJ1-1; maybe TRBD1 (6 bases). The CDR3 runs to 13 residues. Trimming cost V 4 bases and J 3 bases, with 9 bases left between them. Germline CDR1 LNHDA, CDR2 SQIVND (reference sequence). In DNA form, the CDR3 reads TGTGCCAGTAGTAAGAACAGGGACACTGAAGCTTTCTTT. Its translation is CASSKNRDTEAFF.

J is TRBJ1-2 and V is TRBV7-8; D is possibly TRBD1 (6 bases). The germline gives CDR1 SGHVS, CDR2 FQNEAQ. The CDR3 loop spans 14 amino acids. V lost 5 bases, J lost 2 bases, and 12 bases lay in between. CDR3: CASSARQANYGYTF. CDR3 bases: TGTGCCAGCAGCGCCCGACAGGCCAACTATGGCTACACCTTC.

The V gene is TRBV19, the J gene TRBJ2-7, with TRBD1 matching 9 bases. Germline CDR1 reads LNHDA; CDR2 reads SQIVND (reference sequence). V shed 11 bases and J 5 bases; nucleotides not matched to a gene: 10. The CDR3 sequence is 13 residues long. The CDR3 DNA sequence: TGTGCCTCAAAGGAAACAGGGGGCCACGAGCAGTACTTC. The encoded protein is CASKETGGHEQYF.

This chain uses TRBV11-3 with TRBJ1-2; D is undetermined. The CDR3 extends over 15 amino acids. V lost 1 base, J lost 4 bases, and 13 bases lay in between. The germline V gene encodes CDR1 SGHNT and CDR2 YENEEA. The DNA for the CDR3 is TGTGCCAGCAGCTTAGGGGCAGGCCCAAGCTATGGCTACACCTTC. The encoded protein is CASSLGAGPSYGYTF.

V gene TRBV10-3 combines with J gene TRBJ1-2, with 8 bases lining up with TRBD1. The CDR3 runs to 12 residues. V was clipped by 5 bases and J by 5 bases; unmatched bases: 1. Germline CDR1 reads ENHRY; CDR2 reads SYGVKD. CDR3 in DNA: TGTGCCATCAGTAGGACAGGGTATGGCTACACCTTC. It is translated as CAISRTGYGYTF.

CDR3 bases: TGTGCCAGCAGACGTACTAGCGGGGTCGACGAGCAGTACTTC. It codes for CASRRTSGVDEQYF. The V and J genes are TRBV11-2 and TRBJ2-5; 10 bases match TRBD2. Judging by the DNA end, TRBJ2-7 fits better; the J call may be wrong. Germline CDR1 and CDR2: SGHAT and FQNNGV. The CDR3 contains 14 residues.

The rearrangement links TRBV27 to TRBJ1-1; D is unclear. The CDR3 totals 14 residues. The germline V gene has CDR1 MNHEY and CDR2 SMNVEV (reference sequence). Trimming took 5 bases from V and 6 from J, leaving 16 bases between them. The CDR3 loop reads CASSPPVKHPEAFF. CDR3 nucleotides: TGTGCCAGCAGTCCCCCGGTTAAGCACCCTGAAGCTTTCTTT.

CDR3 DNA: TGTGCCAGCAGCTTGGAAGGACAGCCATACGAGCAGTACTTC. Encoded protein: CASSLEGQPYEQYF. The genes are TRBV5-5 and TRBJ2-7; TRBD1 is a possible D gene (6 bases). CDR1 is SGHKS, CDR2 YYEKEE, per germline (reference sequence). The CDR3 runs 14 residues. V dropped 0 bases and J dropped 4 bases, with 11 bases sitting between them.

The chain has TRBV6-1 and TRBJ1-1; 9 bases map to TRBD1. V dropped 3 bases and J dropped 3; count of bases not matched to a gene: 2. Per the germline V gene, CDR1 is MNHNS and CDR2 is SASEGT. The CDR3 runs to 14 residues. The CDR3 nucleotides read TGTGCCAGCAGTGAGACAGGGGGGGACACTGAAGCTTTCTTT. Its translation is CASSETGGDTEAFF.

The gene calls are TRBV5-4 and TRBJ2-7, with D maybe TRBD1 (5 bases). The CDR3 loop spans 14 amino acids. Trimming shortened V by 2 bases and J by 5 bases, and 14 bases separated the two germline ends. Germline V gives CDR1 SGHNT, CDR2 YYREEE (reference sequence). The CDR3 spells CASSFSRGTDEQYF. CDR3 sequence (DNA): TGTGCCAGCAGCTTTAGTAGGGGTACAGACGAGCAGTACTTC.

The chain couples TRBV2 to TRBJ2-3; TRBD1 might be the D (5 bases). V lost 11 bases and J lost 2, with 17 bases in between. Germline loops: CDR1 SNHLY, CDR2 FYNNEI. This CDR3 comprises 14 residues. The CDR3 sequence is CAGQDTAPTDTQYF. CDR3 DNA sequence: TGTGCCGGTCAGGACACGGCCCCCACAGATACGCAGTATTTT.

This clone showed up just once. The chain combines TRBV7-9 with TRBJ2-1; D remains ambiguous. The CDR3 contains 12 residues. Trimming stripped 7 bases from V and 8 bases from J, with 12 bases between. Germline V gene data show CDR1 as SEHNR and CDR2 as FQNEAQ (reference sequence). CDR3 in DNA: TGTGCCAGCACCCAGACCCGGGATGAGCAGTTCTTC. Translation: CASTQTRDEQFF.

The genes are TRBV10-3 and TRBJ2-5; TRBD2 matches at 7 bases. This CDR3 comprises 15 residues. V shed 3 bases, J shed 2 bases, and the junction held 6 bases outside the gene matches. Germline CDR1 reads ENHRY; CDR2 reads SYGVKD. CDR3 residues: CAISDQNGGQETQYF. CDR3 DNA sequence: TGTGCCATCAGTGACCAGAACGGGGGGCAAGAGACCCAGTACTTC.

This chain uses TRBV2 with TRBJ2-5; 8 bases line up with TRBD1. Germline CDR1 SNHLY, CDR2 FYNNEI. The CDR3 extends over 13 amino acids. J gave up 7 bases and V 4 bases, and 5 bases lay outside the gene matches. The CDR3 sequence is CASSGQGWGTQYF. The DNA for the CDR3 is TGTGCCAGCAGTGGACAGGGGTGGGGGACCCAGTACTTC.

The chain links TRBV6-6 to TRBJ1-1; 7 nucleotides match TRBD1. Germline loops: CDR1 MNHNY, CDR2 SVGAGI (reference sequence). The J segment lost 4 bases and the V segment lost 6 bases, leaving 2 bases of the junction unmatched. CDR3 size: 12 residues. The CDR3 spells CASSSGGTEAFF. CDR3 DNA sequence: TGTGCCAGCAGCTCAGGGGGCACTGAAGCTTTCTTT.

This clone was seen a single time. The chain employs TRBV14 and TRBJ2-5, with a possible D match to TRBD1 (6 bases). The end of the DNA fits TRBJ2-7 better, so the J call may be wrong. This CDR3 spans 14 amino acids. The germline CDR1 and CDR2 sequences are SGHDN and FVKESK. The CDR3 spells CASSQFRGTYEQYF. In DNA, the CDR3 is TGTGCCAGCAGCCAATTCAGGGGCACCTACGAGCAGTACTTC.

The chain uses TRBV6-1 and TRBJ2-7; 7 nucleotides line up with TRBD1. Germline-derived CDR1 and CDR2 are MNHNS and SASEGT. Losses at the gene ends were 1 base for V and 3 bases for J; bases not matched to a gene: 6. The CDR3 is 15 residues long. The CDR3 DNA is TGTGCCAGCAGTGAAGGTCCAGGGGGTAACTACGAGCAGTACTTC. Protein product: CASSEGPGGNYEQYF.

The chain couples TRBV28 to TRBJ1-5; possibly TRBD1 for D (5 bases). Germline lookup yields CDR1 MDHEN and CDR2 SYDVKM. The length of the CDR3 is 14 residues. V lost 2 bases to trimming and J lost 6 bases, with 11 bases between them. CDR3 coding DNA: TGTGCCAGCAGTTTAGCAGGGAACTTTCAGCCCCAGCATTTT. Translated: CASSLAGNFQPQHF.

The CDR3 coding sequence is TGTGCCAGCAGCTTAGTAGGAGGGAGCTCCTACGAGCAGTACTTC. This gives the protein CASSLVGGSSYEQYF. The chain employs TRBV7-2 and TRBJ2-7, with D possibly TRBD2 on 6 matching bases. The V end was cut by 1 base, the J end by 0 bases, with 10 bases between. In germline, CDR1 is SGHTA, CDR2 FQGNSA. CDR3 length: 15 residues.

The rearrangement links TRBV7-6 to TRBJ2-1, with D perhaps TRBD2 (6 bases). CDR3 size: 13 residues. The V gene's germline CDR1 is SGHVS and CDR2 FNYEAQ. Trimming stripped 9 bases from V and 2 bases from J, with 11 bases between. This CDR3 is CASGTGTYNEQFF. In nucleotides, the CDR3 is TGTGCCAGTGGGACTGGAACCTACAATGAGCAGTTCTTC.

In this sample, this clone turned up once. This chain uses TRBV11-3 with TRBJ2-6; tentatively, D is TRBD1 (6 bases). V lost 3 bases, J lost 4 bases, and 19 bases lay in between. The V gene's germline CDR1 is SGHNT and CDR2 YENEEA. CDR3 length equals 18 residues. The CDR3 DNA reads TGTGCCAGCAGCTTCCCGGGACAAGGCCCACCCGGGGCCAACGTCCTGACTTTC. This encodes CASSFPGQGPPGANVLTF.